This T cell receptor beta chain stems from a study of T cell responses to AZD1222 COVID-19 vaccine. Looked up from germline, CDR1 is LGHNA and CDR2 is YNFKEQ. V gave up 0 bases and J gave up 1 base, with 4 bases separating them. The CDR3 contains 13 residues. The method was immunoSEQ multiplex PCR; TCRdb's version includes in-frame clones alone and lacks a portion of them. The repertoire holds about 94,000 clones, with roughly 85% as singletons. The chain carries TRBV4-2 and TRBJ2-7, with no clear D. The source was peripheral blood, collected 28 days after the second AZD1222 dose. This TCR derives from an adult who received the AZD1222 COVID-19 vaccine. CDR3 coding DNA: TGTGCCAGCAGCCAAGATCAGTCCTACGAGCAGTACTTC. It yields the protein CASSQDQSYEQYF.